The sequence of this T cell receptor (beta chain) was determined in a study of T cell responses to AZD1222 COVID-19 vaccine (dated by TCRdb to the early 2020s). About the study as a whole: AZD1222 recipients given second doses at about 4 weeks or at about 12 weeks were pooled, since spike-specific TCR depth and breadth were not found to differ between the two schedules. A total of approximately 240 trial participants underwent TCR sequencing, of whom 207 had received two doses of AZD1222 and approximately 26 had received two doses of the MenACWY control vaccine. Trial participants were enrolled by age into subgroups of 18-55, 56-69 and 70-plus years, and roughly 160, 29 and 62 TCR-sequenced participants, respectively, were included in these subgroups.

The CDR3 regions of human TCRbeta chains were analyzed by immunosequencing. In the paper's pipeline: TCRs in the repertoires were matched against a reference library of SARS-CoV-2-specific TCRs that had been generated with the MIRA antigen-specificity platform. Breadth was defined as the fraction of unique TCRs that were SARS-CoV-2-associated. Depth was defined as the fraction of total T cells that were SARS-CoV-2-associated. Each spike-specific TCR was assigned to its reactive spike region and to a CD4 or CD8 class using the MIRA data. Log10-transformed breadth and depth values were compared by one-way ANOVA with Sidak's multiple comparisons tests. The clones in this table, taken by TCRdb from immuneACCESS, are in-frame only. Not every clone is retained; where verified, under half of the shortfall comes from an unresolved V gene, and the cause of the rest is unknown. V and J calls and clone size are those listed in that table; D and trimming were worked out from the DNA. For this sample the table gives about 85,000 clones, of which around 86% were detected only once. Approximately 8% of the sample is in the top ten clones.

The meaning of the sample's time point label: baseline before first vaccination. Vaccinee samples came from UK trials COV001 and COV002, including a single-blind randomized controlled phase 2/3 trial of AZD1222 (ChAdOx1 nCoV-19) in healthy adults. For TCRbeta chain sequencing, PBMC samples from trial participants were taken at day 0 and at day 28 after the second dose. Worth noting for this clone: Its antigen specificity is not known. One base away there is no much larger clone; base qualities are not given.

Overall results and qualifications from the work: Reportedly, almost half of the unique spike-specific TCRs recognized epitopes lying outside the regions that are mutated in the B.1.351 and B.1.1.7 variants. A significant rise in spike-specific TCR breadth and depth was observed after two AZD1222 doses relative to day 0 and relative to MenACWY recipients. Vaccine-associated CD4 TCRs spanned the whole spike protein, with dominant responses in regions 160-218 and 743-854. No day 14 peak-response samples were available, so repertoires were characterized only after the peak T cell response. Conclusions about previously exposed vaccinees are limited because only six or seven AZD1222 recipients were SARS-CoV-2 seropositive at baseline. Most participants were white British and females outnumbered males, and the authors suggested that clonal diversity may have been underestimated. In the small 56-69-year group, the increase in depth fell short of significance, most likely because of low power.

The sequencing used peripheral blood, collected on day 0 of AZD1222 vaccination. The sequence derives from an adult in good health.

The DNA sequence follows: TGCGCCAGCAGCCCGAGGGCCCAGGTAGATACGCAGTATTTT. This codes for CASSPRAQVDTQYF. This chain is built from TRBV5-1 and TRBJ2-3; possibly the D gene is TRBD2, per 5 matching bases. The CDR3 sequence holds 14 residues, the cysteine and phenylalanine included. Just CDR3 DNA is preserved here, 42 bases in frame from base 1. Per the germline V gene, SGHRS is the CDR1 and YFSETQ is the CDR2. Between the V and J ends, shortened by 4 bases and 5 bases respectively, the junction contains 14 bases. When the CDR3 is completed using the reference TRBV5-1 and TRBJ2-3 genes on either side, the full variable domain is KAGVTQTPRYLIKTRGQQVTLSCSPISGHRSVSWYQQTPGQGLQFLFEYFSETQRNKGNFPGRFSGRQFSNSRSEMNVSTLELGDSALYLCASSPRAQVDTQYFGPGTRLTVL.